The clone carrying this T cell receptor beta chain was seen only a few times. The antigen is not known. This entry belongs to a study of cytomegalovirus exposure and HLA in healthy donors. Study-level findings and limits: One variant, a missense change in DCLRE1C, was linked in a later analysis to TCR beta V- and J-gene trimming.

The CDR3 spans 16 residues. V was pared by 5 bases and J by 8 bases, with 13 bases of the junction left unmatched. Germline CDR1 and CDR2: SQVTM and ANQGSEA. Each of the donors was a healthy bone marrow donor. The study ran its PCR with 60 Vbeta and 13 Jbeta primers. Only in-frame clones appear in the TCRdb table, and some are missing; sequencing was by immunoSEQ multiplex PCR. In the table there are 130,000 or so clones, about 61% of which are singletons. The genes are TRBV29-1 and TRBJ2-3; TRBD2 matches 13 bases. The clonotype originates from a woman aged 40 to 50 in good health and CMV-seronegative. Sequenced input: PBMCs. CDR3 sequence: CSVSTGLAGPGGTQYF. As DNA, the CDR3 is TGCAGCGTTTCAACGGGACTAGCGGGGCCAGGGGGTACGCAGTATTTT.